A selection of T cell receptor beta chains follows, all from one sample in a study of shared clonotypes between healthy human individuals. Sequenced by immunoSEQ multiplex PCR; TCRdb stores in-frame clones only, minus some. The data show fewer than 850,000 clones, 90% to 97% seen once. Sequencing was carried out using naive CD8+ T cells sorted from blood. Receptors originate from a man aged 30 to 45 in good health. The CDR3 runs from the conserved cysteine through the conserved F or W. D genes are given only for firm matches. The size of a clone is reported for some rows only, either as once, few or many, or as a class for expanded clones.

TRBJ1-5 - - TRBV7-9 TGTGCCAGCAGCTTTGACACCGGGTTGGACAATCAGCCCCAGCATTTT CASSFDTGLDNQPQHF
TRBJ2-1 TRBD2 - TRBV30 TGTGCCTGGAGGGCGGGACTAGCGGGAGATGAGCAGTTCTTC CAWRAGLAGDEQFF
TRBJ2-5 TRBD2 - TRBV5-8 TGTGCCAGCAGCTTGGGGACTAGCGGTCAAGAGACCCAGTACTTC CASSLGTSGQETQYF
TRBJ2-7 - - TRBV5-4 TGTGCCAGCAGCTTGGTAGTACAGCAAGAGCAGTACTTC CASSLVVQQEQYF
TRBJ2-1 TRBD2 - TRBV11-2 TGTGCCAGCAGCGAAAGCTTACGGACTAGCGGGAGCTCCTACAATGAGCAGTTCTTC CASSESLRTSGSSYNEQFF
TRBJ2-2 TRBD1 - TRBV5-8 TGTGCCAGCAAGGACAGGGGTTCGAACACCGGGGAGCTGTTTTTT CASKDRGSNTGELFF
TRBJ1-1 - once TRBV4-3 TGCGCCAGCAGCCAACACCGGACAATGAACACTGAAGCTTTCTTT CASSQHRTMNTEAFF
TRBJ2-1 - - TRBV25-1 TGTGCCAGCAGTGGCGGTTACGAGCAGTTCTTC CASSGGYEQFF
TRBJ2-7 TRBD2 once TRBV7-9 TGTGCCAGCAGCTTACCGGGAGGGCCCTCCTACGAGCAGTACTTC CASSLPGGPSYEQYF
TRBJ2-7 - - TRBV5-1 TGCGCCAGCAGCTTGGACAGGAGTTACGAGCAGTACTTC CASSLDRSYEQYF
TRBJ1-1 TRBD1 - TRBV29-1 TGCAGCGTGGACAGGGGCATGAACACTGAAGCTTTCTTT CSVDRGMNTEAFF
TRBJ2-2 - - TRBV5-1 TGCGCCAGCAGCTACGGGATTCAAAACACCGGGGAGCTGTTTTTT CASSYGIQNTGELFF
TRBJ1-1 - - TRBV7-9 TGTGCCAGCAGCTCCACGAGGTCGCGGACTGAAGCTTTCTTT CASSSTRSRTEAFF
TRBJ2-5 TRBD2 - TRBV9 TGTGCCAGCAGCGTGGGGGAGAATCCGTGGCTAGCGGGAGAGACCCAGTACTTC CASSVGENPWLAGETQYF
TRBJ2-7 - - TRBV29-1 TGCAGCGTTGTACCCCTAACCGCGGTCTCCTACGAGCAGTACTTC CSVVPLTAVSYEQYF
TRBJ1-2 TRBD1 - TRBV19 TGTGCCAGCAGCTATAATCCAGGACAGGGGGCGACAAACTATGGCTACACCTTC CASSYNPGQGATNYGYTF
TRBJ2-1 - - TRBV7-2 TGTGCCAGCAGCTTACCCGCGGGTTACAATGAGCAGTTCTTC CASSLPAGYNEQFF
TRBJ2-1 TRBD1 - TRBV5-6 TGTGCCAGCAGCTTGGGGTGGGGGACAGGGGACAATGAGCAGTTCTTC CASSLGWGTGDNEQFF
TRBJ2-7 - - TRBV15 TGTGCCACTCGGGGGAGGAGCTCCTACGAGCAGTACTTC CATRGRSSYEQYF
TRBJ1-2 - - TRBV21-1 TGTGCCAGCAGCATCTCGGACAGGGGTTTTAACTATGGCTACACCTTC CASSISDRGFNYGYTF
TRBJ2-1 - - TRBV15 TGTGCCACCAGCAGAGATAGCGACTACAATGAGCAGTTCTTC CATSRDSDYNEQFF
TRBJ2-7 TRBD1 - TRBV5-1 TGCGCCAGCCGTCGAGGACAGGGCCTTTACGAGCAGTACTTC CASRRGQGLYEQYF
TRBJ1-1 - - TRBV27 TGTGCCAGCAGTTCCCTGGACAGCGCTGAAGCTTTCTTT CASSSLDSAEAFF
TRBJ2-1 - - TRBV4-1 TGCGCCAGCAGCCAACCCTGGTACAATGAGCAGTTCTTC CASSQPWYNEQFF
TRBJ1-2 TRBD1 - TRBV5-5 TGTGCCAGCAGCTCAGGACAGGGAGGCTATGGCTACACCTTC CASSSGQGGYGYTF
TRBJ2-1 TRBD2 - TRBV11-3 TGTGCCAGCAGCCCAGGGACTAGCGGGCCCTCCTACAATGAGCAGTTCTTC CASSPGTSGPSYNEQFF
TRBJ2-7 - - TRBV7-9 TGTGCCAGCAGCCTACCGGGACCTAGCTACGAGCAGTACTTC CASSLPGPSYEQYF
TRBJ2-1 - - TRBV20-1 TGCAGTGCTTCCCTAGGGCGGTTCTTC CSASLGRFF
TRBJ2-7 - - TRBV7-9 TGTGCCAGCAGCCCGGTTGCTGACACAGATTACGAGCAGTACTTC CASSPVADTDYEQYF